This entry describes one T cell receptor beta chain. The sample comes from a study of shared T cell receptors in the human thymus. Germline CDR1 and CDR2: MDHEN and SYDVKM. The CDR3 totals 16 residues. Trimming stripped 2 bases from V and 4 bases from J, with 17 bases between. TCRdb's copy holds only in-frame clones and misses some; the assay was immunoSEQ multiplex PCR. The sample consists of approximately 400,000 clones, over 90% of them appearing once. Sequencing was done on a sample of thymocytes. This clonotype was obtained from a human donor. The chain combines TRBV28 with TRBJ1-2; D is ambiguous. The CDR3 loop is CASSLIIPGVRYGYTF. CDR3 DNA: TGTGCCAGCAGTTTAATCATCCCAGGAGTTCGCTATGGCTACACCTTC.